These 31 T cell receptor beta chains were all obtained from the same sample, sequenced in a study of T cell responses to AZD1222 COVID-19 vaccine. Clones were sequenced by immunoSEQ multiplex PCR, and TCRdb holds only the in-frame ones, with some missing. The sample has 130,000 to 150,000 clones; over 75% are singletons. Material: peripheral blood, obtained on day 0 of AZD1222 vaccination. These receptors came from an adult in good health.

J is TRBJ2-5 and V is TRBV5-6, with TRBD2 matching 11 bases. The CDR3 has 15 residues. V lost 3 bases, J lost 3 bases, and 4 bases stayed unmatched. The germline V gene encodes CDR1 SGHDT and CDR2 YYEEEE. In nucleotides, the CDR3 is TGTGCCAGCAGCTCCCTACTAGCGGGGGAAGAGACCCAGTACTTC. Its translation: CASSSLLAGEETQYF.

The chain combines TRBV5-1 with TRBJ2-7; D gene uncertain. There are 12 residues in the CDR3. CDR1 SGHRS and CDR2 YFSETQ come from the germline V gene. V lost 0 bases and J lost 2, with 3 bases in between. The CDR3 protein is CASSLGAYEQYF. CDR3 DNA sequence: TGCGCCAGCAGCTTGGGGGCCTACGAGCAGTACTTC. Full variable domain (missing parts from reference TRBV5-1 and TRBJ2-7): KAGVTQTPRYLIKTRGQQVTLSCSPISGHRSVSWYQQTPGQGLQFLFEYFSETQRNKGNFPGRFSGRQFSNSRSEMNVSTLELGDSALYLCASSLGAYEQYFGPGTRLTVT.

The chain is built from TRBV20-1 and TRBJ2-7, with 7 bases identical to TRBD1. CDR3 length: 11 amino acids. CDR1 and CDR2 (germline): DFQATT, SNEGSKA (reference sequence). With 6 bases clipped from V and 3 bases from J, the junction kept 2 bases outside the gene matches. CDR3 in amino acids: CSAWDSYEQYF. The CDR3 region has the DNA TGCAGTGCCTGGGACAGCTACGAGCAGTACTTC.

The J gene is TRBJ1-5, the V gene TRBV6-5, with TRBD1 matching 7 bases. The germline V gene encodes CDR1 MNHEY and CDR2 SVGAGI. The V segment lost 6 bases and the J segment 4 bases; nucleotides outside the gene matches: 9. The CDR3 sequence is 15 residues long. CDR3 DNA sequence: TGTGCCAGCAGCAGGGGGACAGCCAGTAATCAGCCCCAGCATTTT. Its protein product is CASSRGTASNQPQHF.

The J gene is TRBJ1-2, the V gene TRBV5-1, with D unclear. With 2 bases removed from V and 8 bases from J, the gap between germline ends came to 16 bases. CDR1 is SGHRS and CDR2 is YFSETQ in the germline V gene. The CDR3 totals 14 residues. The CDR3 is CASSLEGSDGGYTF. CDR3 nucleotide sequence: TGCGCCAGCAGCTTAGAAGGGTCCGATGGGGGCTACACCTTC. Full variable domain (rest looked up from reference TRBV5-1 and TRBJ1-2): KAGVTQTPRYLIKTRGQQVTLSCSPISGHRSVSWYQQTPGQGLQFLFEYFSETQRNKGNFPGRFSGRQFSNSRSEMNVSTLELGDSALYLCASSLEGSDGGYTFGSGTRLTVV.

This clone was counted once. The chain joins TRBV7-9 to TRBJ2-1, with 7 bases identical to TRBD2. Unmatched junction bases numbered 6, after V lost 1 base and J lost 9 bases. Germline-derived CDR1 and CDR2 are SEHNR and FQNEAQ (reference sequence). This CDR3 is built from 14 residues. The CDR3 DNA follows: TGTGCCAGCAGCTTAGAGAGCGGGATTGGTGAGCAGTTCTTC. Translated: CASSLESGIGEQFF.

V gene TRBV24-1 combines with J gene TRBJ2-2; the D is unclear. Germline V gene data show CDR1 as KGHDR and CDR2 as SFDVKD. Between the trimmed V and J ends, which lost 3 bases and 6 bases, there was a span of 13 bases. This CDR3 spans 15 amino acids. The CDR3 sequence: CATSDADLLSGELFF. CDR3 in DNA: TGTGCCACCAGTGATGCAGACCTCTTGTCCGGGGAGCTGTTTTTT.

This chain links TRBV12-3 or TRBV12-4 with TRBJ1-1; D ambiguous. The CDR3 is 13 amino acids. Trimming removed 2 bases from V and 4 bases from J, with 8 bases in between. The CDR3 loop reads CASSLSGSTEAFF. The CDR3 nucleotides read TGTGCCAGCAGTTTAAGCGGTAGCACTGAAGCTTTCTTT.

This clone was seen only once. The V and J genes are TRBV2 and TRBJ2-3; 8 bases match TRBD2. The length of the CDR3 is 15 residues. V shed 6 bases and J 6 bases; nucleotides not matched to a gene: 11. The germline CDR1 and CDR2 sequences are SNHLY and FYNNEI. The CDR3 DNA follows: TGTGCCAGCAGAGACCCTCGACTAGCGTTGGATACGCAGTATTTT. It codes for CASRDPRLALDTQYF.

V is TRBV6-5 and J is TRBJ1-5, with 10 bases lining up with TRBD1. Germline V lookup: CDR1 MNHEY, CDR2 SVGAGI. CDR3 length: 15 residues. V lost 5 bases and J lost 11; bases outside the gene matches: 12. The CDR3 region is CASSNPGTGDRTQHF. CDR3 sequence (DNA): TGTGCCAGCAGTAATCCCGGGACAGGGGACAGGACCCAGCATTTT.

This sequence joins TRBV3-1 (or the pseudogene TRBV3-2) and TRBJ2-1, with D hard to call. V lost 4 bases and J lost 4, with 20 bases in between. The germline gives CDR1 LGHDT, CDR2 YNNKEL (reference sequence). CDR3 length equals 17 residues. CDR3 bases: TGTGCCAGCAGCCGCCTGGACGGGTCACTGGGGTACAATGAGCAGTTCTTC. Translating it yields CASSRLDGSLGYNEQFF.

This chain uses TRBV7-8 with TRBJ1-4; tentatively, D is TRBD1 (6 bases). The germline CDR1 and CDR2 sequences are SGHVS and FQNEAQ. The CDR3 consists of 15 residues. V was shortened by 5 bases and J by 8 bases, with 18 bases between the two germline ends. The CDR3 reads CASSRGGTSQEKLFF. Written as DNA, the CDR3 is TGTGCCAGCAGCCGTGGCGGGACATCTCAGGAAAAACTGTTTTTT.

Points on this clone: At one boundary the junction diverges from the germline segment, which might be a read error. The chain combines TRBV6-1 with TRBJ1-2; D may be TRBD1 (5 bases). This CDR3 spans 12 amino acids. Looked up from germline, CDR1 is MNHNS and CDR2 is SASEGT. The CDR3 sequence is CASSESLGQGKF. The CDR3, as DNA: TGTGCCAGCAGTGAATCGCTGGGTCAGGGAAAATTC.

As DNA, the CDR3 is TGTGCCAGCAGCTTAAGGCGGGCAGGCGTGAACACTGAAGCTTTCTTT. Residues: CASSLRRAGVNTEAFF. The rearrangement joins TRBV5-5 to TRBJ1-1; D gene uncertain. Trimming removed 2 bases at V and 0 bases at J, with 14 bases between. The CDR3 length is 16 residues. Germline V gene data show CDR1 as SGHKS and CDR2 as YYEKEE (reference sequence). The complete variable domain, with remaining parts taken from reference TRBV5-5 and TRBJ1-1, reads DAGVTQSPTHLIKTRGQQVTLRCSPISGHKSVSWYQQVLGQGPQFIFQYYEKEERGRGNFPDRFSARQFPNYSSELNVNALLLGDSALYLCASSLRRAGVNTEAFFGQGTRLTVV.

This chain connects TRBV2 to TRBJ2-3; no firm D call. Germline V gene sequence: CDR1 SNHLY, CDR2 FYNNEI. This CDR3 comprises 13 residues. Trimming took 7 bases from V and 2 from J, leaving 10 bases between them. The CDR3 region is CASTSRITDTQYF. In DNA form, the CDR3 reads TGTGCCAGCACCAGCCGGATCACAGATACGCAGTATTTT.

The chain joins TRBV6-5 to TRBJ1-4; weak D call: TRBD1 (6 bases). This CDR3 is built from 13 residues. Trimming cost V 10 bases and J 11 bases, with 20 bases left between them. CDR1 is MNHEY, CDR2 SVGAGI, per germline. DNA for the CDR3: TGTGCCACCCAGGGGACATCGGCTGGGAAACTGTTTTTT. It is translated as CATQGTSAGKLFF.

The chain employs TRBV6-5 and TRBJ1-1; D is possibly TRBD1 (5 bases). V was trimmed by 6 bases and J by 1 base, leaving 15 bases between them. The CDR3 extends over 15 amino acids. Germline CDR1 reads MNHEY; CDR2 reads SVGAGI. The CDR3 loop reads CASRDLGQGNTEAFF. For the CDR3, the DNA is TGTGCCAGCAGGGACCTGGGGCAGGGGAACACTGAAGCTTTCTTT.

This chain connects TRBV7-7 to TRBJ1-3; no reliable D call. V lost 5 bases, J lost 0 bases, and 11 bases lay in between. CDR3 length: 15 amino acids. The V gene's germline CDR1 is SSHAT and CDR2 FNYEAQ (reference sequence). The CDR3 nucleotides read TGTGCCAGCAGCGAAGGACCGAGCTCTGGAAACACCATATATTTT. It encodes CASSEGPSSGNTIYF.

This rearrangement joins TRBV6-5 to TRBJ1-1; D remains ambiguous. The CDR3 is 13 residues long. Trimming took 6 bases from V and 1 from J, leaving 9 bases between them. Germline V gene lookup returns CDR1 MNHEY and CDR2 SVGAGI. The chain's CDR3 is CASRTTRNTEAFF. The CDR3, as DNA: TGTGCCAGCAGGACGACACGGAACACTGAAGCTTTCTTT.

The CDR3 region has the DNA TGTGCCAGCTCACCGGGGGGGACCTATAATTCACCCCTCCACTTT. Its protein product is CASSPGGTYNSPLHF. The V and J genes are TRBV18 and TRBJ1-6; tentatively, D is TRBD1 (5 bases). This CDR3 spans 15 amino acids. CDR1 is KGHSH, CDR2 LQKENI, per germline. Trimming removed 3 bases from V and 2 bases from J, with 8 bases in between.

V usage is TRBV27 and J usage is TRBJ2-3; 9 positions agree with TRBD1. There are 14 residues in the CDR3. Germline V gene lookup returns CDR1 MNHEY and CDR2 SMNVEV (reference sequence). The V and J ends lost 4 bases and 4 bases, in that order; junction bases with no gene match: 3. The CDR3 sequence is CASSYRGRADTQYF. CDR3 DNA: TGTGCCAGCAGTTACAGGGGGCGGGCAGATACGCAGTATTTT.

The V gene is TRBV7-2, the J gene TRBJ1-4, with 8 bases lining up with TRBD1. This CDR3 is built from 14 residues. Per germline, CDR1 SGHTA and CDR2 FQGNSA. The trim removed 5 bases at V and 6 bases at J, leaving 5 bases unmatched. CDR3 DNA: TGTGCCAGCAGCCAAGACAGGGGTTATGAAAAACTGTTTTTT. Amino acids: CASSQDRGYEKLFF.

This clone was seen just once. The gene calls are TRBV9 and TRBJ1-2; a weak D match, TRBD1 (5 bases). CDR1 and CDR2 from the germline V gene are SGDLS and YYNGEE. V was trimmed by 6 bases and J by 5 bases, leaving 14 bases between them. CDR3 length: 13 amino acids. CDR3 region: CASTRDGGYGYTF. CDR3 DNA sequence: TGTGCCAGCACCAGGGATGGGGGGTATGGCTACACCTTC.

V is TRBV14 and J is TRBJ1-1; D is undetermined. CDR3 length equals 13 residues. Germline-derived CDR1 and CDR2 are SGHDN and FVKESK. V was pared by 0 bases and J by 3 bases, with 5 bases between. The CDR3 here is CASSQDTYTEAFF. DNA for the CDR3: TGTGCCAGCAGCCAAGATACGTACACTGAAGCTTTCTTT.

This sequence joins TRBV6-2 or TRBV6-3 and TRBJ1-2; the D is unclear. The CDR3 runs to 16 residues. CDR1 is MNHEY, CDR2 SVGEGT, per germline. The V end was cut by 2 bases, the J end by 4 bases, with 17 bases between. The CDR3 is CASSYSPGSGGYGYTF. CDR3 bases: TGTGCCAGCAGTTACAGTCCGGGGAGCGGCGGCTATGGCTACACCTTC.

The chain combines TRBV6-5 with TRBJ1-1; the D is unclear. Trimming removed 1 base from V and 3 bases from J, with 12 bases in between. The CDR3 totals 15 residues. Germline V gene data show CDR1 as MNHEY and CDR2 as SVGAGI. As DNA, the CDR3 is TGTGCCAGCAGTTACTTAAGCCCGAGGTACACTGAAGCTTTCTTT. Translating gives CASSYLSPRYTEAFF.

CDR3 nucleotides: TGTGCCAGCACCCCTGGGGGTCGGGTCGGGGAGCTGTTTTTT. As protein: CASTPGGRVGELFF. The chain employs TRBV27 and TRBJ2-2; D tentatively reads TRBD1 or TRBD2 (5 bases each). Germline V gives CDR1 MNHEY, CDR2 SMNVEV (reference sequence). The CDR3 covers 14 residues. V gave up 7 bases and J gave up 7 bases, with 16 bases separating them.

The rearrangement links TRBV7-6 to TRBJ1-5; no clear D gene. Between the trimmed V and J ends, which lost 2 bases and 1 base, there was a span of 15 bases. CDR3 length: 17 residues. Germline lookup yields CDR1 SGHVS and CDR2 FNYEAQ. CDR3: CASSLSSGSRSNQPQHF. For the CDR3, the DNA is TGTGCCAGCAGCTTATCCAGCGGCAGTAGGAGCAATCAGCCCCAGCATTTT.

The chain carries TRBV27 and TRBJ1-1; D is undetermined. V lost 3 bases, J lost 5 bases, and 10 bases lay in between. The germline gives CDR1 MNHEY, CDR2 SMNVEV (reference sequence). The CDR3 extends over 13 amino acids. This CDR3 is CASSLQGWTEAFF. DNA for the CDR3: TGTGCCAGCAGTTTGCAAGGTTGGACTGAAGCTTTCTTT.

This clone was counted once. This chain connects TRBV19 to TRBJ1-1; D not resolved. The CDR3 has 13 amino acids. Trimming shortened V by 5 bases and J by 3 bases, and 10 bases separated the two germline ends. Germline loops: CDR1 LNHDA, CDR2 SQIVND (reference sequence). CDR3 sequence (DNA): TGTGCCAGTAGTTTATTTAGAGACACTGAAGCTTTCTTT. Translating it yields CASSLFRDTEAFF.

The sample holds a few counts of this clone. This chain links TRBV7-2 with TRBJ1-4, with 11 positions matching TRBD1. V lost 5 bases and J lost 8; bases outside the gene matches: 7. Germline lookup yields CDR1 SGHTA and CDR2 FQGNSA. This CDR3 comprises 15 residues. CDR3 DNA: TGTGCCAGCAGCATCTACGGGACAGGGGGGGAAAAACTGTTTTTT. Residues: CASSIYGTGGEKLFF.